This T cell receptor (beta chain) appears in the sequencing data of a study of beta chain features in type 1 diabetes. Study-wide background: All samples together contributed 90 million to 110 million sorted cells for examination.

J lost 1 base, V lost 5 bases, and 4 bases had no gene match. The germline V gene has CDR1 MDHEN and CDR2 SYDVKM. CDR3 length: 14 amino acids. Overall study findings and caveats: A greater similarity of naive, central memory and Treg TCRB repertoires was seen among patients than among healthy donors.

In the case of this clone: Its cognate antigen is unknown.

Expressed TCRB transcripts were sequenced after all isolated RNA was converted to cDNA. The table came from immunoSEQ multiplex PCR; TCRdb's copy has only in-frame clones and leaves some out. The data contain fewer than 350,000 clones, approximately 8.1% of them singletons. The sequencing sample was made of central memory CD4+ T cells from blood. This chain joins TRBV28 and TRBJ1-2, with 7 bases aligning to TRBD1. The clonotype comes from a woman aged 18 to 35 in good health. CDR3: CASSPGGNNYGYTF. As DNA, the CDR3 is TGTGCCAGCAGTCCAGGGGGAAATAACTATGGCTACACCTTC.